These 10 T cell receptor beta chains were sequenced from one sample in a study of cytomegalovirus exposure and HLA in healthy donors. The study ran its PCR with 60 Vbeta and 13 Jbeta primers. Sequenced by immunoSEQ multiplex PCR; TCRdb stores in-frame clones only, minus some. This sample has 95,000 to 120,000 clones; roughly 70% occur once, and the top ten carry over 6.5%. The sequenced sample was PBMCs. The origin of the receptors is a man aged 18 to 30 in good health and CMV-seropositive.

The J gene is TRBJ1-6, the V gene TRBV11-2; the match to TRBD1 covers 7 bases. J gave up 7 bases and V 4 bases, and 4 bases lay outside the gene matches. This CDR3 has 14 amino acids. CDR1 and CDR2 (germline): SGHAT, FQNNGV. As DNA, the CDR3 is TGTGCCAGCAGCTCGACAGGGAAGAATTCACCCCTCCACTTT. Amino acid sequence: CASSSTGKNSPLHF.

This clone appeared a single time. This chain joins TRBV5-1 and TRBJ2-5; 14 bases align to TRBD2. The CDR3 has 16 amino acids. Germline CDR1 SGHRS, CDR2 YFSETQ. J gave up 4 bases and V 4 bases, and 6 bases lay outside the gene matches. CDR3 sequence reads: CASSATGLAGAETQYF. In nucleotides, the CDR3 is TGCGCCAGCAGCGCAACGGGACTAGCGGGGGCAGAGACCCAGTACTTC. The full variable domain, with the rest looked up from reference TRBV5-1 and TRBJ2-5, is KAGVTQTPRYLIKTRGQQVTLSCSPISGHRSVSWYQQTPGQGLQFLFEYFSETQRNKGNFPGRFSGRQFSNSRSEMNVSTLELGDSALYLCASSATGLAGAETQYFGPGTRLLVL.

The rearrangement joins TRBV29-1 to TRBJ1-1, with 8 bases that match TRBD1. Unmatched junction bases numbered 6, after V lost 4 bases and J lost 5 bases. The CDR3 spans 13 residues. CDR1 and CDR2 from the germline V gene are SQVTM and ANQGSEA. Here the CDR3 DNA reads TGCAGCGTTGCGGCAGGGGGCATTACTGAAGCTTTCTTT. This sequence encodes CSVAAGGITEAFF.

This clone was counted between two and nine times. V usage is TRBV5-1 and J usage is TRBJ2-2; possible D gene TRBD2, 5 bases. The CDR3 consists of 14 residues. V lost 4 bases and J lost 7, with 14 bases in between. From germline, CDR1 is SGHRS and CDR2 YFSETQ. In DNA, the CDR3 is TGCGCCAGCAGCCCCAATCGGGGTAGCGGGGAGCTGTTTTTT. The encoded protein is CASSPNRGSGELFF.

This clone was counted a few times. The chain joins TRBV4-1 to TRBJ2-2; TRBD2 agrees at 12 bases. With 1 base clipped from V and 5 bases from J, the junction kept 5 bases outside the gene matches. Germline V gene sequence: CDR1 MGHRA, CDR2 YSYEKL. This CDR3 is built from 17 residues. CDR3 in DNA: TGCGCCAGCAGCCAAGGACTAGCGGGGGCCTCAACCGGGGAGCTGTTTTTT. This gives the protein CASSQGLAGASTGELFF.

V and J are TRBV28 and TRBJ2-7, with TRBD2 matching 9 bases. The V gene's germline CDR1 is MDHEN and CDR2 SYDVKM. The CDR3 spans 13 residues. V was pared by 5 bases and J by 4 bases, with 3 bases of the junction left unmatched. The CDR3 loop reads CASSAGLAYEQYV. Written as DNA, the CDR3 is TGTGCCAGCAGTGCGGGACTAGCTTACGAGCAGTACGTC.

V and J are TRBV5-1 and TRBJ2-7; 7 bases align to TRBD1. Per germline, CDR1 SGHRS and CDR2 YFSETQ. Unmatched junction bases numbered 9, after V lost 2 bases and J lost 4 bases. The CDR3 loop spans 15 amino acids. Written as DNA, the CDR3 is TGCGCCAGCAGCTTAAGCTCGGGACAGTCGTACGAGCAGTACTTC. It yields the protein CASSLSSGQSYEQYF.

CDR3 in amino acids: CAWQDYGYGYTF. The CDR3 DNA is TGTGCCTGGCAGGATTACGGCTATGGCTACACCTTC. The V gene is TRBV30, the J gene TRBJ1-2; D remains ambiguous. The CDR3 totals 12 residues. V was trimmed by 5 bases and J by 4 bases, leaving 11 bases between them. CDR1 GTSNPN and CDR2 SVGIG come from the germline V gene (reference sequence).

This clone was counted only a few times. The chain uses TRBV4-2 and TRBJ2-2, with 8 bases that match TRBD2. Germline V gene sequence: CDR1 LGHNA, CDR2 YNFKEQ. The CDR3 has 16 amino acids. V dropped 4 bases and J dropped 2; count of bases not matched to a gene: 6. The CDR3 spells CASSRREGKNTGELFF. CDR3 DNA: TGTGCCAGCAGCCGTCGGGAGGGGAAAAACACCGGGGAGCTGTTTTTT.

The chain is built from TRBV28 and TRBJ1-4; the D gene is possibly TRBD1 (5 bases). Germline V gene data show CDR1 as MDHEN and CDR2 as SYDVKM. V shed 7 bases and J shed 4 bases, with 16 bases lying between them. CDR3 length equals 15 residues. As DNA, the CDR3 is TGTGCCAGCAATCGGCCGGGGGGGATTAATGAAAAACTGTTTTTT. Its protein product is CASNRPGGINEKLFF.